This T cell receptor beta chain was found in a study of T cells in Graves' hyperthyroidism and ophthalmopathy. Study findings and constraints: Most thyroid clonotypes expanded above 0.001 were also detected in blood. Stable hyperthyroidism was separated from ophthalmopathy by a model based on 13 V-J features.

Worth noting for this clonotype: Its cognate antigen is unknown.

Authors of the study amplified TCR beta CDR3 regions from RNA transcripts. TCR CDR3 underwent first-round RT-PCR with the HTBI primer set. Via MiXCR, TCRdb re-called the multiplex PCR reads, giving one row per CDR3 protein. The data show 200,000 to 300,000 distinct CDR3 sequences, with approximately 25% seen just once and roughly a third held by the top ten. Investigators excluded patients with uncontrolled infection, other autoimmune disease, pregnancy or lactation. The authors took PBMCs from about 9.5 ml fresh peripheral blood. The sample taken for sequencing was blood. This clonotype originated in a woman aged 40 to 50 with Graves' ophthalmopathy.

The CDR3 sequence is CASSLEGIGYTF. The CDR3 DNA follows: TGCGCCAGCAGCTTGGAGGGTATAGGCTACACCTTC. V and J are TRBV5-1 and TRBJ1-2; D is uncertain. There are 12 residues in the CDR3. CDR1 and CDR2 from the germline V gene are SGHRS and YFSETQ. Trimming left V 0 bases short and J 8 bases short, with 8 bases between.